The 18 T cell receptor beta chains given below trace back to one sample, sequenced in a study of OX40 agonist ivuxolimab in advanced cancers. Assay used: immunoSEQ multiplex PCR; TCRdb lists only in-frame clones, some missing. The table has about 90,000 clones, more than 75% seen once; the top ten hold more than 0.25%. This material consisted of CD4+ or CD8+ T cells sorted from blood, taken in a trial of the OX40 agonist ivuxolimab. These receptors originate from an adult with an advanced solid tumor such as melanoma, head and neck, liver or kidney cancer.

The chain joins TRBV4-3 to TRBJ2-7; TRBD1 is a possible D gene (6 bases). Between the trimmed V and J ends, which lost 2 bases and 4 bases, there was a span of 18 bases. The CDR3 is 16 amino acids. Germline CDR1 and CDR2: LGHNA and YSLEER. DNA for the CDR3: TGCGCCAGCAGCCAACCCCATCGGACAGAACCATACGAGCAGTACTTC. Its protein product is CASSQPHRTEPYEQYF.

CDR3 sequence (DNA): TGTGCCAGCAGCTTGGACCTAGGGACTAATGAAAAACTGTTTTTT. It translates to CASSLDLGTNEKLFF. The chain has TRBV5-8 and TRBJ1-4; D unclear. The V end lost 0 bases, the J end lost 2 bases, and 8 bases lay between the germline ends. The CDR3 sequence is 15 residues long. Germline CDR1 SGHTS, CDR2 YDEGEE.

The chain employs TRBV28 and TRBJ2-1; D possibly uses TRBD1 or TRBD2 (5 bases each). Trimming left V 1 base short and J 0 bases short, with 10 bases between. CDR1 is MDHEN and CDR2 is SYDVKM in the germline V gene. The CDR3 runs 16 residues. CDR3 bases: TGTGCCAGCAGTTTATTTGGGGGAGCCTCCTACAATGAGCAGTTCTTC. Protein: CASSLFGGASYNEQFF. The entire variable domain, with the rest obtained from reference TRBV28 and TRBJ2-1, is as follows: DVKVTQSSRYLVKRTGEKVFLECVQDMDHENMFWYRQDPGLGLRLIYFSYDVKMKEKGDIPEGYSVSREKKERFSLILESASTNQTSMYLCASSLFGGASYNEQFFGPGTRLTVL.

The chain uses TRBV7-9 and TRBJ2-1; weak D call: TRBD2 (6 bases). V was trimmed by 0 bases and J by 11 bases, leaving 11 bases between them. CDR3 length equals 13 residues. The germline CDR1 and CDR2 sequences are SEHNR and FQNEAQ (reference sequence). CDR3 region: CASSLAAGSQQFF. For the CDR3, the DNA is TGTGCCAGCAGCTTAGCCGCCGGGAGTCAGCAGTTCTTC.

The chain employs TRBV28 and TRBJ2-5; TRBD1 or TRBD2 may be the D gene (5 bases each). The germline CDR1 and CDR2 sequences are MDHEN and SYDVKM. The CDR3 runs 13 residues. With 5 bases removed from V and 2 bases from J, the gap between germline ends came to 9 bases. The CDR3 spells CASSGWGQETQYF. In DNA, the CDR3 is TGTGCCAGCAGTGGATGGGGGCAAGAGACCCAGTACTTC.

The rearrangement links TRBV11-2 to TRBJ2-7; TRBD2 matches 8 bases. The CDR3 length is 15 residues. The germline gives CDR1 SGHAT, CDR2 FQNNGV. V was pared by 2 bases and J by 0 bases, with 3 bases of the junction left unmatched. The CDR3 bases are TGTGCCAGCAGCTTACTACTAGCGGCCTCCTACGAGCAGTACTTC. It specifies CASSLLLAASYEQYF.

The V and J genes are TRBV28 and TRBJ1-2; D gene ambiguous. V shed 5 bases and J shed 4 bases, with 17 bases lying between them. The CDR3 extends over 15 amino acids. The V gene's germline CDR1 is MDHEN and CDR2 SYDVKM. CDR3 loop: CASSPLDGHSYGYTF. DNA of the CDR3: TGTGCCAGCAGTCCCTTAGACGGGCACAGCTATGGCTACACCTTC.

The rearrangement joins TRBV9 to TRBJ2-5; 13 bases are a match to TRBD2. This CDR3 is built from 16 residues. Germline V gene sequence: CDR1 SGDLS, CDR2 YYNGEE. J lost 4 bases, V lost 3 bases, and 6 bases had no gene match. The chain's CDR3 is CASSERLAGGGETQYF. The CDR3 DNA sequence: TGTGCCAGCAGCGAACGACTAGCGGGGGGCGGAGAGACCCAGTACTTC.

In regard to this clone: One junction end disagrees with the germline gene, perhaps due to a read error. This specimen includes other DNA sequences encoding the same CDR3. The chain links TRBV7-2 to TRBJ2-3; 7 bases are a match to TRBD2. CDR3 length: 15 amino acids. Germline CDR1 is SGHTA and CDR2 is FQGNSA. In nucleotides, the CDR3 is TGTGCCAGCAGCCTAGCGGAGACTAACACAGATACGCAGTATTTT. Encoded protein: CASSLAETNTDTQYF.

The chain has TRBV4-1 and TRBJ1-2; D gene uncertain. V was pared by 5 bases and J by 0 bases, with 13 bases between. Germline V CDR1 and CDR2: MGHRA, YSYEKL. The CDR3 sequence is 15 residues long. CDR3 loop: CASSFPGRTNYGYTF. In nucleotides, the CDR3 is TGCGCCAGCAGCTTCCCGGGCCGCACTAACTATGGCTACACCTTC.

J is TRBJ2-3 and V is TRBV21-1; the table's D call, TRBD1, has no DNA check behind it. TRBV21-1 is classified as a pseudogene. The length of the CDR3 is 16 residues. The DNA for the CDR3 is TGTGCCAGCAGCAAGTCAAACGAACACCCCACAGATACGCAGTATTTT. It codes for CASSKSNEHPTDTQYF.

This rearrangement joins TRBV5-4 to TRBJ2-7, with 9 nucleotides matching TRBD1. The germline gives CDR1 SGHNT, CDR2 YYREEE (reference sequence). The CDR3 length is 16 residues. The V gene end was trimmed by 4 bases and the J gene end by 2 bases; junction bases not matched to a gene: 10. The CDR3 loop is CASSLDGRQGAYEQYF. The CDR3 bases are TGTGCCAGCAGCCTTGATGGACGACAGGGGGCCTACGAGCAGTACTTC.

This chain uses TRBV5-1 with TRBJ2-1; 7 bases align to TRBD1. The CDR3 is 14 residues long. V gave up 7 bases and J gave up 6 bases; unmatched junction bases: 10. Germline V gene data show CDR1 as SGHRS and CDR2 as YFSETQ. The CDR3 is CASARTGRSNEQFF. The DNA of the CDR3 is TGCGCCAGCGCTAGGACAGGTCGCAGCAATGAGCAGTTCTTC.

The chain links TRBV7-9 to TRBJ2-1; D not certain. This CDR3 is 13 amino acids long. Between the trimmed V and J ends, which lost 5 bases and 9 bases, there was a span of 14 bases. The germline gives CDR1 SEHNR, CDR2 FQNEAQ (reference sequence). For the CDR3, the DNA is TGTGCCAGCAGCGGGAACCGATTGTTTGAGCAGTTCTTC. This translates into CASSGNRLFEQFF.

The rearrangement joins TRBV19 to TRBJ1-5, with 9 bases matching TRBD1. V was pared by 3 bases and J by 6 bases, with 9 bases of the junction left unmatched. The CDR3 is 16 amino acids. Looked up from germline, CDR1 is LNHDA and CDR2 is SQIVND (reference sequence). This CDR3 reads CASSMGAGTGFQPQHF. CDR3 nucleotides: TGTGCCAGTAGTATGGGTGCCGGGACAGGGTTTCAGCCCCAGCATTTT. Looking up the rest from reference TRBV19 and TRBJ1-5 gives the full variable domain: DGGITQSPKYLFRKEGQNVTLSCEQNLNHDAMYWYRQDPGQGLRLIYYSQIVNDFQKGDIAEGYSVSREKKESFPLTVTSAQKNPTAFYLCASSMGAGTGFQPQHFGDGTRLSIL.

This clone was picked up one time. V is TRBV11-3 and J is TRBJ2-5, with D tentatively TRBD1 (6 bases). CDR3 length: 13 residues. Germline values: CDR1 SGHNT, CDR2 YENEEA. V dropped 10 bases and J dropped 5 bases, with 17 bases sitting between them. CDR3 bases: TGTGCCAAGGCGAGGGGGTGGTCGGAGACCCAGTACTTC. Protein product: CAKARGWSETQYF.

The chain joins TRBV5-6 to TRBJ1-2; D gene unclear. Trimming stripped 4 bases from V and 8 bases from J, with 15 bases between. The CDR3 sequence is 13 residues long. In germline, CDR1 is SGHDT, CDR2 YYEEEE. The CDR3 here is CASSKDTTSGYTF. As DNA, the CDR3 is TGTGCCAGCAGCAAAGACACGACCAGCGGCTACACCTTC.

This chain connects TRBV5-1 to TRBJ2-7, with 9 bases that match TRBD2. V was clipped by 3 bases and J by 0 bases; unmatched bases: 4. From germline, CDR1 is SGHRS and CDR2 YFSETQ. This CDR3 is 15 amino acids long. The CDR3 reads CASSSGLASSYEQYF. CDR3 bases: TGCGCCAGCAGCTCAGGACTAGCGAGCTCCTACGAGCAGTACTTC.